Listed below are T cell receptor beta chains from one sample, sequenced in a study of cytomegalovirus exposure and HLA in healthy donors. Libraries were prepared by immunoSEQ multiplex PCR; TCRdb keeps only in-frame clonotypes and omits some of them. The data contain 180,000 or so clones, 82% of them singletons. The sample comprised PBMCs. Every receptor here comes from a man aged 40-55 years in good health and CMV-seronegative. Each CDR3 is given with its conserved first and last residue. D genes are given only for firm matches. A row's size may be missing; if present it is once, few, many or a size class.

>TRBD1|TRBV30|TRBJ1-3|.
TGTGCCTGGAGGAACAGGGGAGGCCCTGGAAACACCATATATTTT
CAWRNRGGPGNTIYF
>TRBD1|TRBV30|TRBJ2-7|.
TGTGCCTGGACTCCGGGACAGGGCCCCTACGAGCAGTACTTC
CAWTPGQGPYEQYF
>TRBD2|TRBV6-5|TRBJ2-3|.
TGTGCCAGCAGGATTGGACTAGCGCCAGATACGCAGTATTTT
CASRIGLAPDTQYF
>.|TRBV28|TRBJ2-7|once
TGTGCCACGTTCGCCGTGGGGCCCCTACGCGAGCAGTACTTC
CATFAVGPLREQYF
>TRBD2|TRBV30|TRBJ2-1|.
TGTGCCTGGAGTGGACTAGCGGGAAGGAGTGAGCAGTTCTTC
CAWSGLAGRSEQFF
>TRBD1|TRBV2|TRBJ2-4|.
TGTGCCAGCAGTGCGGACAGGGGGCTAGCCAAAAACATTCAGTACTTC
CASSADRGLAKNIQYF
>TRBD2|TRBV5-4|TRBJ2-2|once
TGTGCCAGCAGCTTAAGCGGGGGCCTTGGGGAGCTGTTTTTT
CASSLSGGLGELFF
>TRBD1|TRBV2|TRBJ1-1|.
TGTGCCAGCAGTTCCCGACAGGGGGTGATGAGTGAAGCTTTCTTT
CASSSRQGVMSEAFF
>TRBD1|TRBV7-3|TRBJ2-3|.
TGTGCCAGCAGCGAAGGGGGCGGGTTCACAGATACGCAGTATTTT
CASSEGGGFTDTQYF
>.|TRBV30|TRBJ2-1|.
TGTGCCTGGATTGGGGGCAGGGCCTACAATGAGCAGTTCTTC
CAWIGGRAYNEQFF
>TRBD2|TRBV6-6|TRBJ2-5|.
TGTGCCAGCAGTTACGCGGCGGGAGGATTAATAGAGACCCAGTACTTC
CASSYAAGGLIETQYF
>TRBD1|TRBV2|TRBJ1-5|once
TGTGCCAGCGACAGGGGGCTCTATCAGCCCCAGCATTTT
CASDRGLYQPQHF
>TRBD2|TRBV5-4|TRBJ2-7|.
TGTGCCAGCAGCCCCGAAGCGGGAGTCTCCTACGAGCAGTACTTC
CASSPEAGVSYEQYF
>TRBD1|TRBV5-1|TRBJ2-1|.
TGCGCCAGCAGCTTCCGGGACAGCTCCTACAATGAGCAGTTCTTC
CASSFRDSSYNEQFF
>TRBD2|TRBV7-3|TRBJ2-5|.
TGTGCCAGCAGCGTCCTAGCGGAAGAGACCCAGTACTTC
CASSVLAEETQYF
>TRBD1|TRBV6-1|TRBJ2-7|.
TGTGCCAGCAGCTCAGGTCGGACAGGGGACTACGAGCAGTACTTC
CASSSGRTGDYEQYF
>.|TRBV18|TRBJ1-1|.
TGTGCCAGCTCACCATTAGGACAAGGCTTAGGGAACACTGAAGCTTTCTTT
CASSPLGQGLGNTEAFF
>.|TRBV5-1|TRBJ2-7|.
TGCGCCAGCAGCTCTCCCTCCTACGAGCAGTACTTC
CASSSPSYEQYF
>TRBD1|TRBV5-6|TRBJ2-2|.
TGTGCCAGCAGCTTCGGGACAGTTACCGGGGAGCTGCTTTTT
CASSFGTVTGELLF
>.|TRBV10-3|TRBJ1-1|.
TGTGCCATCAGTGAGACCGGGACATCATTCTTGGGGTCGGCTGAAGCTTTCTTT
CAISETGTSFLGSAEAFF
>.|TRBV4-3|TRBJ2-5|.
TGCGCCAGCAGCCAAGTTACGGGAGAGACCCAGTACTTC
CASSQVTGETQYF
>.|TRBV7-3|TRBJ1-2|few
TGTGCCAGCAGCTCACACGGGGGTGGAGGAAACTATGGCTACACCTTC
CASSSHGGGGNYGYTF
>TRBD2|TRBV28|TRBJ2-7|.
TGTGCCAGCAACCCTTTCCCTGGACTAGCGGGGGGGCTTACCTACGAGCAGTACTTC
CASNPFPGLAGGLTYEQYF
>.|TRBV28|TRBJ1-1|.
TGTGCCAGCAGTTTCGGTCCCTCTGAGGTCGTCGAAGCTTTCTTT
CASSFGPSEVVEAFF
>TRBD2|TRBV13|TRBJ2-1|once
TGTGCCAGCAGCTTAGGTCCTCTAGCGGGCCGAAATGAGCAGTTCTTC
CASSLGPLAGRNEQFF
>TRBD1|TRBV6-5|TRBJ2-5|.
TGTGCCAGCAAAACTGACAGGGGCAGCCAAGAGACCCAGTACTTC
CASKTDRGSQETQYF
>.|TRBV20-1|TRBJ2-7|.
TGCAGTGCTAGAGGCCTAAGCGAGCAGTACTTC
CSARGLSEQYF
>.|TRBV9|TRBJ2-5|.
TGTGCCAGCAGCGTAGATCAAGGGAGAGGGACCCAGTACTTC
CASSVDQGRGTQYF
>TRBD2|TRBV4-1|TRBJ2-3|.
TGCGCCAGCGGGTCGACTAGCAGCACAGATACGCAGTATTTT
CASGSTSSTDTQYF
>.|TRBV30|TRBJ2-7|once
TGTGCCTGCATTCAGCTAACCGACAGACGCTACGAGCAGTACTTC
CACIQLTDRRYEQYF
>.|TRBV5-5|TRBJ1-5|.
TGTGCCAGCAGCTTGCTGGAGACTCCTAGCAATCAGCCCCAGCATTTT
CASSLLETPSNQPQHF